These 26 T cell receptor beta chains originate from one sample sequenced in a study of shared clonotypes between healthy human individuals. Profiling relied on immunoSEQ multiplex PCR, and the TCRdb table lists in-frame clones only, not all of them. The profile shows about 380,000 clones, 96% of them singletons. Sequencing used memory CD8+ T cells sorted from blood. Subset meaning: CD45RO+ cells pooled with CCR7-negative TemRA cells. The receptors here all came from a man aged 25-40 years in good health.

The V call is TRBV5-6, the J call TRBJ2-3; D uncertain. Germline CDR1 and CDR2: SGHDT and YYEEEE. V shed 0 bases and J shed 2 bases, with 7 bases lying between them. This CDR3 has 14 residues. This chain's CDR3 is CASSLGSVTDTQYF. As DNA, the CDR3 is TGTGCCAGCAGCTTGGGCAGTGTCACAGATACGCAGTATTTT.

The rearrangement uses TRBV28 and TRBJ2-7, with D tentatively TRBD1 (6 bases). The CDR3 consists of 14 residues. The V and J ends lost 5 bases and 7 bases respectively, with 18 bases between them. Germline CDR1 and CDR2: MDHEN and SYDVKM. The DNA of the CDR3 is TGTGCCAGCAGTAACGACAGGCGCCCGGGAGAGCAGTACTTC. This gives the protein CASSNDRRPGEQYF.

The V gene is TRBV5-4, the J gene TRBJ2-3; D call uncertain. Germline-derived CDR1 and CDR2 are SGHNT and YYREEE (reference sequence). The CDR3 runs 13 residues. The germline V and J ends were trimmed by 4 bases and 6 bases, with 12 bases remaining between them. CDR3 amino acids: CASSADRPDTQYF. The CDR3, as DNA: TGTGCCAGCAGCGCCGATCGGCCGGATACGCAGTATTTT.

This sequence joins TRBV30 and TRBJ1-2; 8 positions match TRBD1. CDR3 length equals 13 residues. V was pared by 4 bases and J by 4 bases, with 5 bases of the junction left unmatched. From germline, CDR1 is GTSNPN and CDR2 SVGIG (reference sequence). The CDR3 region is CAWTGQGGYGYTF. The CDR3 DNA is TGTGCCTGGACCGGACAGGGAGGCTATGGCTACACCTTC.

The chain links TRBV9 to TRBJ2-1; 8 positions agree with TRBD2. Germline-derived CDR1 and CDR2 are SGDLS and YYNGEE. CDR3 length: 17 residues. V shed 1 base and J 4 bases; nucleotides not matched to a gene: 10. CDR3 loop: CASSVSLITSGYNEQFF. CDR3 DNA: TGTGCCAGCAGCGTATCTCTCATCACTAGCGGATACAATGAGCAGTTCTTC.

The chain recombines TRBV30 with TRBJ2-5; weak D call: TRBD1 (5 bases). The CDR3 has 13 residues. Trimming took off 2 bases at V and 4 bases at J, with 11 bases between the two ends. The germline V gene encodes CDR1 GTSNPN and CDR2 SVGIG (reference sequence). The CDR3 sequence: CAWSPATGETQYF. The DNA for the CDR3 is TGTGCCTGGAGTCCCGCCACAGGAGAGACCCAGTACTTC.

The chain recombines TRBV10-3 with TRBJ2-7; 9 bases line up with TRBD2. The CDR3 sequence is 14 residues long. Trimming at V came to 5 bases and at J to 3 bases, leaving 5 bases not matched to a gene. Germline-derived CDR1 and CDR2 are ENHRY and SYGVKD. CDR3 sequence (DNA): TGTGCCATCAGTATGACTAGCGGCGACTACGAGCAGTACTTC. It encodes CAISMTSGDYEQYF.

The rearrangement uses TRBV28 and TRBJ1-5; perhaps TRBD1 as D (6 bases). V was shortened by 6 bases and J by 0 bases, with 12 bases between the two germline ends. Germline V gene data show CDR1 as MDHEN and CDR2 as SYDVKM. The CDR3 is 15 residues long. The CDR3 spells CASSPDSPSNQPQHF. The CDR3 bases are TGTGCCAGCAGCCCGGACAGCCCTAGCAATCAGCCCCAGCATTTT.

This sequence joins TRBV6-5 and TRBJ1-2; 9 nucleotides align to TRBD1. The CDR3 runs to 15 residues. Germline V gene sequence: CDR1 MNHEY, CDR2 SVGAGI. Germline trimming cut 7 bases from V and 1 base from J; bases unmatched to any gene: 7. DNA for the CDR3: TGTGCCAGCAAAGCCGGGACAGGGCATAACTATGGCTACACCTTC. Translated, it gives CASKAGTGHNYGYTF.

The J gene is TRBJ2-5, the V gene TRBV6-5; 7 positions agree with TRBD1. The germline V gene encodes CDR1 MNHEY and CDR2 SVGAGI. V trimming: 1 base; J trimming: 4 bases; junction bases outside the gene matches: 0. The CDR3 consists of 13 residues. CDR3 region: CASSYYRGETQYF. The CDR3 bases are TGTGCCAGCAGTTACTACAGGGGAGAGACCCAGTACTTC.

The chain combines TRBV5-1 with TRBJ2-1, with 9 bases identical to TRBD2. The germline gives CDR1 SGHRS, CDR2 YFSETQ. Trimming took 7 bases from V and 10 from J; bases not matched to a gene: 15. The CDR3 consists of 15 residues. As DNA, the CDR3 is TGCGCCAGCTCCCTTGATAGCGGGAGAATAAAGGAGCAGTTCTTC. Protein: CASSLDSGRIKEQFF. Variable domain in full (rest from reference TRBV5-1 and TRBJ2-1): KAGVTQTPRYLIKTRGQQVTLSCSPISGHRSVSWYQQTPGQGLQFLFEYFSETQRNKGNFPGRFSGRQFSNSRSEMNVSTLELGDSALYLCASSLDSGRIKEQFFGPGTRLTVL.

The CDR3 loop is CSVEVGMNTEAFF. CDR3 coding DNA: TGCAGCGTTGAGGTCGGCATGAACACTGAAGCTTTCTTT. This chain links TRBV29-1 with TRBJ1-1; D remains ambiguous. Germline loops: CDR1 SQVTM, CDR2 ANQGSEA. The CDR3 is made up of 13 amino acids. Trimming cost V 3 bases and J 0 bases, with 8 bases left between them.

The J gene is TRBJ1-3, the V gene TRBV11-2; possibly TRBD1 for D (6 bases). V dropped 4 bases and J dropped 4 bases, with 20 bases sitting between them. The germline CDR1 and CDR2 sequences are SGHAT and FQNNGV. This CDR3 is built from 17 residues. DNA for the CDR3: TGTGCCAGCAGCTCCCGAGTCGGATTTAGGGGGGGAAACACCATATATTTT. Its translation is CASSSRVGFRGGNTIYF.

V gene TRBV6-5 combines with J gene TRBJ1-2, with D possibly matching TRBD1 (6 bases). The CDR3 sequence is 14 residues long. Germline values: CDR1 MNHEY, CDR2 SVGAGI. The V end was cut by 8 bases, the J end by 4 bases, with 17 bases between. The CDR3 nucleotides are TGTGCCAGCCCCCAGGGCGGGGGCGGCTATGGCTACACCTTC. This translates into CASPQGGGGYGYTF.

This rearrangement joins TRBV2 to TRBJ2-3, with 8 bases aligning to TRBD2. Germline assignment: CDR1 SNHLY and CDR2 FYNNEI. The CDR3 consists of 17 residues. V shed 5 bases and J 2 bases; nucleotides not matched to a gene: 12. The CDR3 sequence: CASSRRTVGRATDTQYF. The CDR3 DNA reads as TGTGCCAGCAGTCGGCGGACAGTCGGGAGGGCCACAGATACGCAGTATTTT.

This rearrangement joins TRBV11-2 to TRBJ2-7; 9 bases are a match to TRBD1. V lost 5 bases, J lost 6 bases, and 2 bases stayed unmatched. Germline V lookup: CDR1 SGHAT, CDR2 FQNNGV. The CDR3 sequence is 12 residues long. The CDR3 protein is CASSPDRGEQYF. The CDR3 DNA follows: TGTGCCAGCAGCCCGGACAGGGGCGAGCAGTACTTC.

The chain has TRBV7-2 and TRBJ1-5, with D possibly TRBD1 on 5 matching bases. Trimming left V 1 base short and J 7 bases short, with 8 bases between. Per germline, CDR1 SGHTA and CDR2 FQGNSA. CDR3 size: 13 residues. In nucleotides, the CDR3 is TGTGCCAGCAGCTTAGAGGGGTGGCAGCCCCAGCATTTT. It encodes CASSLEGWQPQHF.

The rearrangement uses TRBV7-2 and TRBJ2-5, with D perhaps TRBD1 (6 bases). CDR1 and CDR2 from the germline V gene are SGHTA and FQGNSA. This CDR3 spans 17 amino acids. V was clipped by 2 bases and J by 5 bases, with 21 bases between them. The CDR3 DNA follows: TGTGCCAGCAGCTTAATTGGCGTAAGCAGGGGCGCTGAGACCCAGTACTTC. The encoded protein is CASSLIGVSRGAETQYF.

The rearrangement links TRBV9 to TRBJ2-1; possibly TRBD2 for D (6 bases). Trimming took off 0 bases at V and 4 bases at J, with 11 bases between the two ends. The V gene's germline CDR1 is SGDLS and CDR2 YYNGEE. The CDR3 length is 15 residues. CDR3 bases: TGTGCCAGCAGCGTAGAGGCTAGCGCGTACAATGAGCAGTTCTTC. Encoded protein: CASSVEASAYNEQFF.

V gene TRBV20-1 combines with J gene TRBJ1-2; the D is unclear. This CDR3 has 11 residues. The germline V and J ends were trimmed by 3 bases and 4 bases, with 6 bases remaining between them. CDR1 and CDR2 (germline): DFQATT, SNEGSKA (reference sequence). The CDR3: CSARLSYGYTF. The CDR3 DNA follows: TGCAGTGCTAGGCTCAGCTATGGCTACACCTTC.

The chain couples TRBV12-2 to TRBJ1-5. TRBV12-2 constitutes a pseudogene. CDR3 length: 17 residues. CDR3 sequence (DNA): TGTGCAAGTCGCTTAGTAGCCGGGAATTGGGGCGATCAGCCCCAGCATTTT. Its translation is CASRLVAGNWGDQPQHF.

J is TRBJ2-7 and V is TRBV6-1; 9 bases align to TRBD1. The CDR3 runs to 13 residues. Germline CDR1 is MNHNS and CDR2 is SASEGT. Losses at the gene ends were 4 bases for V and 5 bases for J; bases not matched to a gene: 3. Written as DNA, the CDR3 is TGTGCCAGCAGTGGGGACAGGGAGGACGAGCAGTACTTC. Residues: CASSGDREDEQYF.

This clone was picked up one time. The chain carries TRBV4-2 and TRBJ2-1; D possibly corresponds to TRBD2 (6 bases). This CDR3 spans 17 amino acids. The ends were cut back, 0 bases at V and 4 bases at J, with 16 bases in the middle. Germline CDR1 LGHNA, CDR2 YNFKEQ. CDR3: CASSQDESRETYNEQFF. The DNA for the CDR3 is TGTGCCAGCAGCCAAGATGAATCTCGGGAGACTTACAATGAGCAGTTCTTC.

Only one count was recorded for this clone. This chain connects TRBV27 to TRBJ2-2, with 13 bases identical to TRBD2. Trimming cost V 5 bases and J 5 bases; bases outside gene matches: 2. The germline V gene has CDR1 MNHEY and CDR2 SMNVEV (reference sequence). The CDR3 covers 15 residues. DNA of the CDR3: TGTGCCAGCAGTCGACTAGCGGGAGGTACCGGGGAGCTGTTTTTT. Encoded protein: CASSRLAGGTGELFF.

This CDR3 is CASSVDTTKGWDGYTF. The CDR3 DNA is TGTGCCAGCAGCGTAGATACGACGAAGGGGTGGGATGGCTACACCTTC. The chain has TRBV9 and TRBJ1-2; possibly TRBD1 for D (5 bases). This CDR3 is 16 amino acids long. Trimming took off 0 bases at V and 6 bases at J, with 18 bases between the two ends. The germline V gene encodes CDR1 SGDLS and CDR2 YYNGEE. Variable domain in full (rest from reference TRBV9 and TRBJ1-2): DSGVTQTPKHLITATGQRVTLRCSPRSGDLSVYWYQQSLDQGLQFLIQYYNGEERAKGNILERFSAQQFPDLHSELNLSSLELGDSALYFCASSVDTTKGWDGYTFGSGTRLTVV.

This clone has only one observation. The chain links TRBV9 to TRBJ1-3; 8 bases fit TRBD1. J lost 7 bases, V lost 2 bases, and 11 bases had no gene match. The CDR3 length is 16 residues. CDR1 and CDR2 from the germline V gene are SGDLS and YYNGEE. The CDR3 DNA reads as TGTGCCAGCAGCGTCCACCAGGGGACAGGACGCAACACCATATATTTT. It specifies CASSVHQGTGRNTIYF.